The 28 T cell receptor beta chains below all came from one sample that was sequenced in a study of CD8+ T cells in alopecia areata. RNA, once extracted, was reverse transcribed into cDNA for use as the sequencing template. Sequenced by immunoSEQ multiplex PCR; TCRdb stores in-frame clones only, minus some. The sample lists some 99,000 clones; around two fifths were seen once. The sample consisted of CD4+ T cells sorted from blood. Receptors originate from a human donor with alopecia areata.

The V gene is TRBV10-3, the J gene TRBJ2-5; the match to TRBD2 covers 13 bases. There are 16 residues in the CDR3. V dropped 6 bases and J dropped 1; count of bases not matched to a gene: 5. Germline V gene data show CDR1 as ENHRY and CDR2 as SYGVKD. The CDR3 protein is CAIRAGTSGTQETQYF. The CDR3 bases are TGTGCCATCAGGGCTGGGACTAGCGGGACCCAAGAGACCCAGTACTTC.

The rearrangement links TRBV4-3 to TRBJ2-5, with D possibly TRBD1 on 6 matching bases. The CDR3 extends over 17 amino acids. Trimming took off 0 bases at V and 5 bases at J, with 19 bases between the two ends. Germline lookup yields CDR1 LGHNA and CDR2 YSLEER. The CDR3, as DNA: TGCGCCAGCAGCCAAGAAGCGCTCCAGGGGTTAGGGGAGACCCAGTACTTC. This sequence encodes CASSQEALQGLGETQYF.

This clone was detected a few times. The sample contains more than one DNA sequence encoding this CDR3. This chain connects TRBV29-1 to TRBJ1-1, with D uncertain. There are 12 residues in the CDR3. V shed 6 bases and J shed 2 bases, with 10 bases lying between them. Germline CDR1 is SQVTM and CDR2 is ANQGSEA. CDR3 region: CSVAGLNTEAFF. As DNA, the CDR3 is TGCAGCGTCGCAGGACTTAACACTGAAGCTTTCTTT.

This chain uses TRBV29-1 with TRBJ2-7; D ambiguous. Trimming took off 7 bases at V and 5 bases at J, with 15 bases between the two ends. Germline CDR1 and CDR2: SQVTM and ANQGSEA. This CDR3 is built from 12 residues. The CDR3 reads CSAGVGADEQYF. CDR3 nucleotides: TGCAGCGCGGGTGTGGGCGCCGACGAGCAGTACTTC.

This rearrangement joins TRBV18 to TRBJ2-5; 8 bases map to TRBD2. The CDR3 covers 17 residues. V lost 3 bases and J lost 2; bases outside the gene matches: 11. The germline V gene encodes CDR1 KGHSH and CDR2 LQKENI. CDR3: CASSPGLATKPQETQYF. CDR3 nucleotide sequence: TGTGCCAGCTCACCCGGACTAGCAACCAAGCCTCAAGAGACCCAGTACTTC. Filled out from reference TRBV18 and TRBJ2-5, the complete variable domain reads NAGVMQNPRHLVRRRGQEARLRCSPMKGHSHVYWYRQLPEEGLKFMVYLQKENIIDESGMPKERFSAEFPKEGPSILRIQQVVRGDSAAYFCASSPGLATKPQETQYFGPGTRLLVL.

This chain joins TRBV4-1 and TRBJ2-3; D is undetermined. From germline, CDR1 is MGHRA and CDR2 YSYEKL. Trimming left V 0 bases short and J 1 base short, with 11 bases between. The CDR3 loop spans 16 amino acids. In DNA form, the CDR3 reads TGCGCCAGCAGCCAAGAAAAGGGTCCGGGCACAGATACGCAGTATTTT. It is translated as CASSQEKGPGTDTQYF.

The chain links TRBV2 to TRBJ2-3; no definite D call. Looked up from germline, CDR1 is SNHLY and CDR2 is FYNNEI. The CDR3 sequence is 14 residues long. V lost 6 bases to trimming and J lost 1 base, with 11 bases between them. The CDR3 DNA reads TGTGCCAGCAGCATAACAGACCGCACAGATACGCAGTATTTT. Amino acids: CASSITDRTDTQYF.

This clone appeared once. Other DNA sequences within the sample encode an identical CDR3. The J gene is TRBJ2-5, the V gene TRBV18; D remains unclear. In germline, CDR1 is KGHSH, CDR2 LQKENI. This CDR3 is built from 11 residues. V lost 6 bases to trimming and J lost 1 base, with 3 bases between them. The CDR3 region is CASSLQETQYF. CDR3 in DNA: TGTGCCAGCTCCCTCCAAGAGACCCAGTACTTC.

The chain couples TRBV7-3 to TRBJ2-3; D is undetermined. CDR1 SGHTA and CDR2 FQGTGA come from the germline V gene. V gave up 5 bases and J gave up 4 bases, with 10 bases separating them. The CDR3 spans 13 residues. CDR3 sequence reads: CASSPTGSDTQYF. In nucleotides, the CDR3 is TGTGCCAGCAGCCCCACTGGTTCAGATACGCAGTATTTT. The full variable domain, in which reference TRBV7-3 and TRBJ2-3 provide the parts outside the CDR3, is GAGVSQTPSNKVTEKGKYVELRCDPISGHTALYWYRQSLGQGPEFLIYFQGTGAADDSGLPNDRFFAVRPEGSVSTLKIQRTERGDSAVYLCASSPTGSDTQYFGPGTRLTVL.

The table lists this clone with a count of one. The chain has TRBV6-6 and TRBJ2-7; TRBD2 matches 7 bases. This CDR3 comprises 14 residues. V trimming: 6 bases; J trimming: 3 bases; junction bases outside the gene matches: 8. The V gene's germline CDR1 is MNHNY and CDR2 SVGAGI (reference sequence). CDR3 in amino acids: CASSGTTGFYEQYF. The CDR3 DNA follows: TGTGCCAGCAGCGGGACTACCGGATTCTACGAGCAGTACTTC.

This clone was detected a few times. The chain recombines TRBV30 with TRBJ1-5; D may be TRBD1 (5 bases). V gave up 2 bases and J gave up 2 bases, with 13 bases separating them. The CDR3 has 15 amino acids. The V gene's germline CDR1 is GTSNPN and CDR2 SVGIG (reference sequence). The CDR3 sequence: CAWSRNQGGNQPQHF. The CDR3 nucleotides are TGTGCCTGGAGTCGCAATCAGGGAGGCAATCAGCCCCAGCATTTT. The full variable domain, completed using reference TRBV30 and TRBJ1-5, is SQTIHQWPATLVQPVGSPLSLECTVEGTSNPNLYWYRQAAGRGLQLLFYSVGIGQISSEVPQNLSASRPQDRQFILSSKKLLLSDSGFYLCAWSRNQGGNQPQHFGDGTRLSIL.

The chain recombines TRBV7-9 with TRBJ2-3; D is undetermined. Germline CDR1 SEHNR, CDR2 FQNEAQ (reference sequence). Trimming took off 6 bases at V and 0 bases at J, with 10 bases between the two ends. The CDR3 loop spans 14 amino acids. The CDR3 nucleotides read TGTGCCAGCAGGGAGCTAACTAGCACAGATACGCAGTATTTT. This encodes CASRELTSTDTQYF. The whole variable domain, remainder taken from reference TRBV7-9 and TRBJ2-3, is DTGVSQNPRHKITKRGQNVTFRCDPISEHNRLYWYRQTLGQGPEFLTYFQNEAQLEKSRLLSDRFSAERPKGSFSTLEIQRTEQGDSAMYLCASRELTSTDTQYFGPGTRLTVL.

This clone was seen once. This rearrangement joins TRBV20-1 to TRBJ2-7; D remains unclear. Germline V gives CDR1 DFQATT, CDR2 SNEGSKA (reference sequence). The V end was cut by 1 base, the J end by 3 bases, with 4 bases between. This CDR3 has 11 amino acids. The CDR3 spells CSARVFYEQYF. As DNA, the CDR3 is TGCAGTGCTAGAGTCTTCTACGAGCAGTACTTC.

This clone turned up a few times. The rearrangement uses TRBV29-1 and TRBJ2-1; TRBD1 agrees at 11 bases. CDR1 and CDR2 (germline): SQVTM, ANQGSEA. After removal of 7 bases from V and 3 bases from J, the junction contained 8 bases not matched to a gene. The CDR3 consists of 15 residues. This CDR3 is CSALLGTGGYNEQFF. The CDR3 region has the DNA TGCAGCGCCCTACTGGGGACAGGGGGCTACAATGAGCAGTTCTTC.

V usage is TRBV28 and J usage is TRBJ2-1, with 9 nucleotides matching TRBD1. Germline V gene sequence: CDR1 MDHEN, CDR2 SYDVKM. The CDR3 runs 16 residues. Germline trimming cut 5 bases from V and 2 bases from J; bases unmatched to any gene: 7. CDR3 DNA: TGTGCCAGCAGTCCATGGGGACAGGGTGCCTACAATGAGCAGTTCTTC. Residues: CASSPWGQGAYNEQFF.

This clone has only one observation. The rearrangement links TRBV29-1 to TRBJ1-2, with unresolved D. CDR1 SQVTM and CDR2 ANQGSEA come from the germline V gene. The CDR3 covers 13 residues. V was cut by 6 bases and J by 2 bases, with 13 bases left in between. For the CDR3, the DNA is TGCAGCGTCGATCGTAGGCTCAACTATGGCTACACCTTC. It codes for CSVDRRLNYGYTF.

In DNA, the CDR3 is TGTGCCTGGAGTGTAGTGTACTCACCCCTCCACTTT. It yields the protein CAWSVVYSPLHF. This chain uses TRBV30 with TRBJ1-6, with D unclear. Per germline, CDR1 GTSNPN and CDR2 SVGIG (reference sequence). The CDR3 runs 12 residues. V dropped 0 bases and J dropped 10 bases, with 7 bases sitting between them.

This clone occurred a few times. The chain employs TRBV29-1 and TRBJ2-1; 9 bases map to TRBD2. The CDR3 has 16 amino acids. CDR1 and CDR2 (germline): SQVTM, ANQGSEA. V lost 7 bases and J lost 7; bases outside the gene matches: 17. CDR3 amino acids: CSAQGVSGRRSNEQFF. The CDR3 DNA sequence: TGCAGCGCCCAAGGGGTAAGCGGGAGGAGGAGTAATGAGCAGTTCTTC.

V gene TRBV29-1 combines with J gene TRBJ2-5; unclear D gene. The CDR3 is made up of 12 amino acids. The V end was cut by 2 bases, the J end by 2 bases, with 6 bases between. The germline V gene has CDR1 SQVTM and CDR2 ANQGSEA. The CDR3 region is CSVEFQQETQYF. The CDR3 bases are TGCAGCGTTGAATTTCAGCAAGAGACCCAGTACTTC.

The DNA for the CDR3 is TGCAGCGTTGGCTCAGGGAGTCGAGAGACCCAGTACTTC. Residues: CSVGSGSRETQYF. The chain joins TRBV29-1 to TRBJ2-5; D possibly uses TRBD1 or TRBD2 (5 bases each). V shed 4 bases and J shed 4 bases, with 13 bases lying between them. Germline CDR1 is SQVTM and CDR2 is ANQGSEA. The CDR3 is made up of 13 amino acids.

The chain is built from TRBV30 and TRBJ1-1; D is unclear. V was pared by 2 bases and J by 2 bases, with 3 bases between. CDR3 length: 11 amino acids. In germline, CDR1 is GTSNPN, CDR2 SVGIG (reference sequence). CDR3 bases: TGTGCCTGGAGTTTCAACACTGAAGCTTTCTTT. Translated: CAWSFNTEAFF.

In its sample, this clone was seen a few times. This CDR3 is CSVEVRMAGGGYTF. The CDR3 DNA reads TGCAGCGTTGAAGTAAGGATGGCAGGGGGTGGCTACACCTTC. V gene TRBV29-1 combines with J gene TRBJ1-2; 7 bases match TRBD1. V lost 1 base, J lost 7 bases, and 9 bases stayed unmatched. This CDR3 has 14 residues. Germline CDR1 SQVTM, CDR2 ANQGSEA.

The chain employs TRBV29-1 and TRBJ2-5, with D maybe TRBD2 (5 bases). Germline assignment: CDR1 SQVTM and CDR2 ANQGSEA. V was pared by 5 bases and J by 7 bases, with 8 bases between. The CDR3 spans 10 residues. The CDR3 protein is CSVTRGTQYF. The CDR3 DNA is TGCAGCGTTACCCGGGGGACCCAGTACTTC.

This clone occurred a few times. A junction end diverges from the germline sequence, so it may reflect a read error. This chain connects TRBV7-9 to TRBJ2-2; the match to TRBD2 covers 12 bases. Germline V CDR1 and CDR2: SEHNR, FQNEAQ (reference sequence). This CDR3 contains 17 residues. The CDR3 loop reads CASSARGLAGNTGELFF. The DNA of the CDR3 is TGCGCCAGCAGCGCCCGGGGACTAGCGGGGAACACCGGGGAGCTGTTTTTT.

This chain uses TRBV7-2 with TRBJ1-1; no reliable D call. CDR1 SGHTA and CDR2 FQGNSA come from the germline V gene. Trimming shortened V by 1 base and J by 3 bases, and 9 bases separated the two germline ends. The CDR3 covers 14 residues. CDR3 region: CASSLVGRDTEAFF. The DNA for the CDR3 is TGTGCCAGCAGCTTAGTTGGGAGGGACACTGAAGCTTTCTTT.

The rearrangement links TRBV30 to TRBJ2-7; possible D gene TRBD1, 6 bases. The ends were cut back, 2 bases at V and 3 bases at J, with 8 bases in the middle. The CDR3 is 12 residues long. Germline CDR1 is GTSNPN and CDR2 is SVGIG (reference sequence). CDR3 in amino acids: CAWSKQGYEQYF. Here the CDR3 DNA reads TGTGCCTGGAGTAAACAGGGCTACGAGCAGTACTTC.

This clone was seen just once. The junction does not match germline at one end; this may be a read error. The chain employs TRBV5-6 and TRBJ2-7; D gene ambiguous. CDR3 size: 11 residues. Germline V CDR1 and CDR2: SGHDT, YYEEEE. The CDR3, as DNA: TGTGCCAGCAGCGGCAGGAGCCACGGTGTCTTC. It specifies CASSGRSHGVF.

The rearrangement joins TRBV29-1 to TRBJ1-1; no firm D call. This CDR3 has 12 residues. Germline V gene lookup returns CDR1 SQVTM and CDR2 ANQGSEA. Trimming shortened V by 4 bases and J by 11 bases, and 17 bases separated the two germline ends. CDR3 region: CSVVTITLKAFF. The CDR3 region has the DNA TGCAGCGTTGTAACTATAACACTGAAGGCTTTCTTT.